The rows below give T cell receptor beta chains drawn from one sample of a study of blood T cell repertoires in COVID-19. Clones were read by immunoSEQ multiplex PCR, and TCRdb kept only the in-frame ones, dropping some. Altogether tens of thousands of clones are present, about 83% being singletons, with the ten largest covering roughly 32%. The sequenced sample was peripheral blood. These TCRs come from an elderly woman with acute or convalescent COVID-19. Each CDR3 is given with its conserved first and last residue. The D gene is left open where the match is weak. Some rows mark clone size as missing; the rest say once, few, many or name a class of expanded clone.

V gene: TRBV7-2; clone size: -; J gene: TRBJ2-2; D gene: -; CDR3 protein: CASSPTVTNTGELFF; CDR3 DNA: TGTGCCAGCAGCCCGACAGTAACGAACACCGGGGAGCTGTTTTTT
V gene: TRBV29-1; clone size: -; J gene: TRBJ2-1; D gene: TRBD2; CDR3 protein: CSVETTSGRVYNEQFF; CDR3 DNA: TGCAGCGTTGAAACGACTAGCGGGAGAGTGTACAATGAGCAGTTCTTC
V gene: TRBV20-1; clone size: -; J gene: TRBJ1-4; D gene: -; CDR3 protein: CSARVREGRIF; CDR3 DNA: TGCAGTGCTAGAGTTAGGGAGGGGAGGATTTTT
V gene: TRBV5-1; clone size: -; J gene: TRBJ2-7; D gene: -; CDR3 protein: CASRGQGSSYEQYF; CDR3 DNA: TGCGCCAGCAGGGGCCAGGGGAGTTCCTACGAGCAGTACTTC
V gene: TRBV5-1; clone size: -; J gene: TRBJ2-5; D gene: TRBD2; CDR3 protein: CASSSGLAGGPLETQYF; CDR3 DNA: TGCGCCAGCAGCTCGGGACTAGCGGGAGGGCCGCTGGAGACCCAGTACTTC
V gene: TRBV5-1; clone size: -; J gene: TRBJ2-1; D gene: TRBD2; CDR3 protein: CASSAGLAGIQGEQFF; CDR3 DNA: TGCGCCAGCAGCGCCGGACTAGCGGGAATTCAGGGTGAGCAGTTCTTC
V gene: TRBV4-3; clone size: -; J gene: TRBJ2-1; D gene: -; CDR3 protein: CASSQSPGHGPDNEQFF; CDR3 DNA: TGCGCCAGCAGCCAGTCTCCGGGACACGGGCCCGACAATGAGCAGTTCTTC
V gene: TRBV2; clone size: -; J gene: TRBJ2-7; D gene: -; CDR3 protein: CASSRQPYEQYF; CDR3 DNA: TGTGCCAGCAGTAGACAGCCCTACGAGCAGTACTTC
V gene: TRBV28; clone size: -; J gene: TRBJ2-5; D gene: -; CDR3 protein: CASSFEGVRKETQYF; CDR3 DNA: TGTGCCAGCAGTTTTGAGGGTGTTAGAAAAGAGACCCAGTACTTC
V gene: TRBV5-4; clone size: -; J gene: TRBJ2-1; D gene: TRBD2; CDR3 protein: CASSHPGGYEQFF; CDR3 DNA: TGTGCCAGCAGCCACCCGGGGGGTTATGAGCAGTTCTTC
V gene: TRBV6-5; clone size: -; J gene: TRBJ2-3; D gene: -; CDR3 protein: CASSQWGAATDTQYF; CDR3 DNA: TGTGCCAGCTCCCAATGGGGCGCTGCCACAGATACGCAGTATTTT
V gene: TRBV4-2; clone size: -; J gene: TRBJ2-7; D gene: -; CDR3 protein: CASSHGLVTRNEQYF; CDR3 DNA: TGTGCCAGCAGCCACGGACTCGTAACGAGGAACGAGCAGTACTTC
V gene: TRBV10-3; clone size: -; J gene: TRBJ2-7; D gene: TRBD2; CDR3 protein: CAISAQTSGLSYEQYF; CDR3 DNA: TGTGCCATCAGTGCCCAGACTAGCGGGCTCTCCTACGAGCAGTACTTC
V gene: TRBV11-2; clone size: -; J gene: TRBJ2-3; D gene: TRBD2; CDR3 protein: CASTVRTSGIVVTDTQYF; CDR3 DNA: TGTGCCAGCACCGTGAGGACTAGCGGGATAGTGGTCACAGATACGCAGTATTTT
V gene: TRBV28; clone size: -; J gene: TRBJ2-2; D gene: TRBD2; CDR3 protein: CASSRSGRRTGELFF; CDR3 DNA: TGTGCCAGCAGCCGTAGCGGGAGAAGGACCGGGGAGCTGTTTTTT
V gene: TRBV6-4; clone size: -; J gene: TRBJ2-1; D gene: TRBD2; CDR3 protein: CASSGTSQVPRNEQFF; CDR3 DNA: TGTGCCAGCAGTGGGACTAGCCAAGTACCTCGTAATGAGCAGTTCTTC
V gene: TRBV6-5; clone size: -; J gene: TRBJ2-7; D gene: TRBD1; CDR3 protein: CASRKDRGAGNEQYF; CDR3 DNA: TGTGCCAGCAGGAAGGACAGGGGGGCCGGGAACGAGCAGTACTTC
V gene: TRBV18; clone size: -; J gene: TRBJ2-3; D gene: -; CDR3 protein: CASSDGIYSQYF; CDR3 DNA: TGTGCCAGCTCGGACGGGATTTACTCGCAGTATTTT
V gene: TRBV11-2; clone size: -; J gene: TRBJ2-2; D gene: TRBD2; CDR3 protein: CASSPLAGTDTGELFF; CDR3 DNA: TGTGCCAGCAGCCCGCTAGCGGGGACTGACACCGGGGAGCTGTTTTTT
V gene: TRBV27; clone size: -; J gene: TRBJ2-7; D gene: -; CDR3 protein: CASSLFSGDLYEQYF; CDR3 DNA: TGTGCCAGCAGTTTATTTTCCGGAGACCTTTACGAGCAGTACTTC
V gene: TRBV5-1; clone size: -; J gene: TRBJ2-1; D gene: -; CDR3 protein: CASSLAVSNEQFF; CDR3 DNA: TGCGCCAGCAGCTTGGCCGTGTCCAATGAGCAGTTCTTC
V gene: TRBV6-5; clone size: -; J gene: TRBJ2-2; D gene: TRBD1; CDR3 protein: CASSMTGGWTGELFF; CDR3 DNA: TGTGCCAGCAGCATGACAGGGGGCTGGACCGGGGAGCTGTTTTTT
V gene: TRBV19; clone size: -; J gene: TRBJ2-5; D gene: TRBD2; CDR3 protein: CASSQTSAQETQYF; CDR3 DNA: TGTGCCAGTAGTCAGACTAGCGCCCAAGAGACCCAGTACTTC
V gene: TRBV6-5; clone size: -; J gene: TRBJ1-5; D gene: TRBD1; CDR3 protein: CASSRGQGYQPQHF; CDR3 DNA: TGTGCCAGCAGTAGGGGACAGGGGTATCAGCCCCAGCATTTT
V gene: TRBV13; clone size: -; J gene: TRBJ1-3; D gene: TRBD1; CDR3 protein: CASSFYRGQVGNTIYF; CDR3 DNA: TGTGCCAGCAGCTTCTACAGGGGGCAGGTTGGAAACACCATATATTTT
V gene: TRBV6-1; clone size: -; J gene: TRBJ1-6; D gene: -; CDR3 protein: CASSEYQRGNSPLHF; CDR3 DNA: TGTGCCAGCAGTGAATACCAGCGGGGTAATTCACCCCTCCACTTT
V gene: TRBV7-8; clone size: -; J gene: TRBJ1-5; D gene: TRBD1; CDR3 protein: CASSLRDRINQPQHF; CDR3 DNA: TGTGCCAGCAGCCTCCGGGACAGAATTAATCAGCCCCAGCATTTT
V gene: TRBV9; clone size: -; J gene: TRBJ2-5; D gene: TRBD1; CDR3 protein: CASSVNRGQETQYF; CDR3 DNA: TGTGCCAGCAGCGTAAACAGGGGGCAAGAGACCCAGTACTTC
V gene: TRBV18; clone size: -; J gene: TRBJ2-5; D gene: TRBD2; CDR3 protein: CASSPSGGPETQYF; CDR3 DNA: TGTGCCAGCTCACCCTCGGGGGGGCCAGAGACCCAGTACTTC
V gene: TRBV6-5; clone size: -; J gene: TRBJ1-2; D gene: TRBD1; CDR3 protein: CASSLGTGYGYTF; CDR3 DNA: TGTGCCAGCAGTCTCGGGACAGGCTATGGCTACACCTTC
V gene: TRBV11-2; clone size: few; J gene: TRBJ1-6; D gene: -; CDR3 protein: CASSLGRGDSPLHF; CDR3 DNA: TGTGCCAGCAGCTTAGGCAGGGGTGATTCACCCCTCCACTTT